Sequencing of this TCR beta chain was carried out in a study of CD8 T cells in Susac syndrome. Trimming cost V 9 bases and J 6 bases, with 16 bases left between them. CDR3 length: 13 amino acids. Germline CDR1 LNHDA, CDR2 SQIVND (reference sequence). cDNA came from approximately 0.5 to 1 ug RNA primed by random hexamers. TCRdb re-called the immunoSEQ multiplex PCR reads through MiXCR, storing one row per CDR3 protein. Of 80,000 to 95,000 distinct CDR3 sequences in the sample, 94% were seen once. The source material was CD8+ T cells from PBMCs. The sequence derives from a human donor with Susac syndrome. The V call is TRBV19, the J call TRBJ2-3; D might be TRBD1 (6 bases). The CDR3 nucleotides are TGTGCCAGCGGATACAGGGTATGGGATACGCAGTATTTT. This codes for CASGYRVWDTQYF.